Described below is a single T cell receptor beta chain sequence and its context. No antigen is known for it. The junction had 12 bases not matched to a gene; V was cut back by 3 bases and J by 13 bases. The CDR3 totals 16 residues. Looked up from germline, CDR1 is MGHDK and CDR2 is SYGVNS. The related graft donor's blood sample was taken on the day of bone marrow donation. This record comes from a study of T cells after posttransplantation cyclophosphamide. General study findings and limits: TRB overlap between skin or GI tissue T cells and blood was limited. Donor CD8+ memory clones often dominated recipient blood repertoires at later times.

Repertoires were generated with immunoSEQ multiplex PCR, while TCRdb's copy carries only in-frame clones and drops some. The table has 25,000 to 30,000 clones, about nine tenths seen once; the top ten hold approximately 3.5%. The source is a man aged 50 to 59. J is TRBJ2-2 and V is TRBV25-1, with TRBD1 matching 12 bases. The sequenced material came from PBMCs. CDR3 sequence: CASSDLGTGGVEVLFF. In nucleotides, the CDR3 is TGTGCCAGCAGTGACCTGGGGACAGGGGGCGTCGAGGTGCTGTTTTTT.